The 25 T cell receptor beta chains in this list originate from one sample, sequenced in a study of blood T cell repertoires in COVID-19. Using immunoSEQ multiplex PCR, the repertoire was profiled, and TCRdb retains in-frame clones only, with some absent. The sample records about 300,000 clones, around 87% being singletons. The sequenced sample consisted of peripheral blood. These receptors were collected from a man between 65 and 85 years old with acute or convalescent COVID-19.

The chain couples TRBV20-1 to TRBJ1-5; 9 nucleotides line up with TRBD1. With 3 bases clipped from V and 5 bases from J, the junction kept 8 bases outside the gene matches. Germline V lookup: CDR1 DFQATT, CDR2 SNEGSKA (reference sequence). The CDR3 length is 15 residues. In DNA form, the CDR3 reads TGCAGTGCTAGTTGGGACAGGGAGGGAGATCAGCCCCAGCATTTT. It specifies CSASWDREGDQPQHF.

In this sample, this clone turned up once. The V gene is TRBV15, the J gene TRBJ1-6; D might be TRBD1 (5 bases). CDR1 LNHNV and CDR2 YYDKDF come from the germline V gene (reference sequence). The CDR3 is made up of 13 amino acids. The V end was cut by 2 bases, the J end by 12 bases, with 11 bases between. The chain's CDR3 is CATSRIQDEPLHF. The CDR3 DNA reads as TGTGCCACCAGCAGAATACAGGACGAACCCCTCCACTTT.

This clone was counted a single time. This sequence joins TRBV9 and TRBJ2-6, with a possible D match to TRBD1 (6 bases). CDR1 and CDR2 (germline): SGDLS, YYNGEE. The length of the CDR3 is 14 residues. Trimming took off 3 bases at V and 2 bases at J, with 6 bases between the two ends. CDR3 residues: CASSDRAGANVLTF. The CDR3 nucleotides read TGTGCCAGCAGCGACAGGGCTGGGGCCAACGTCCTGACTTTC.

This clone was seen a single time. J is TRBJ1-2 and V is TRBV6-2 or TRBV6-3; unclear D gene. Germline lookup yields CDR1 MNHEY and CDR2 SVGEGT. Trimming left V 0 bases short and J 3 bases short, with 14 bases between. The CDR3 loop spans 16 amino acids. CDR3 in DNA: TGTGCCAGCAGTTACTCGAGGTATCAAGTGTACTATGGCTACACCTTC. This gives the protein CASSYSRYQVYYGYTF.

The chain combines TRBV6-5 with TRBJ2-7, with TRBD1 matching over 8 bases. Germline-derived CDR1 and CDR2 are MNHEY and SVGAGI. This CDR3 has 15 amino acids. V was pared by 5 bases and J by 7 bases, with 13 bases of the junction left unmatched. In DNA form, the CDR3 reads TGTGCCAGCAGTCCTACTAGACAGGGGTTAAGGGAGCAGTACTTC. Its translation is CASSPTRQGLREQYF.

The chain recombines TRBV18 with TRBJ2-3, with 7 bases fitting TRBD1. CDR3 size: 14 residues. CDR1 is KGHSH, CDR2 LQKENI, per germline. The V gene end was trimmed by 8 bases and the J gene end by 3 bases; junction bases not matched to a gene: 8. CDR3 nucleotide sequence: TGTGCCAGCCGACAGGGACGATCTACAGATACGCAGTATTTT. This translates into CASRQGRSTDTQYF.

The count of this clone is one. The V gene is TRBV4-3, the J gene TRBJ1-5; 8 bases line up with TRBD1. Per the germline V gene, CDR1 is LGHNA and CDR2 is YSLEER. The CDR3 is 15 amino acids. V was pared by 1 base and J by 3 bases, with 2 bases of the junction left unmatched. CDR3 residues: CASSQGQGNNQPQHF. In DNA, the CDR3 is TGCGCCAGCAGCCAAGGACAGGGGAACAATCAGCCCCAGCATTTT.

The V and J genes are TRBV4-2 and TRBJ2-7; 8 nucleotides align to TRBD2. The CDR3 runs 15 residues. CDR1 and CDR2 (germline): LGHNA, YNFKEQ. The V segment lost 5 bases and the J segment 3 bases; nucleotides outside the gene matches: 9. Here the CDR3 reads CASSNRGGRYYEQYF. CDR3 nucleotide sequence: TGTGCCAGCAGCAATCGCGGGGGGAGGTACTACGAGCAGTACTTC.

This clone was observed once. This same CDR3 is encoded by further DNA sequences in the sample. The CDR3 DNA follows: TGTGCCAGCAGCCCGGGACAGGGAAATCAGCCCCAGCATTTT. It yields the protein CASSPGQGNQPQHF. This rearrangement joins TRBV7-2 to TRBJ1-5; 9 nucleotides match TRBD1. The CDR3 is made up of 14 amino acids. Germline V gene lookup returns CDR1 SGHTA and CDR2 FQGNSA. V dropped 5 bases and J dropped 4; count of bases not matched to a gene: 3. Drawing the rest from reference TRBV7-2 and TRBJ1-5, the complete variable domain is GAGVSQSPSNKVTEKGKDVELRCDPISGHTALYWYRQSLGQGLEFLIYFQGNSAPDKSGLPSDRFSAERTGGSVSTLTIQRTQQEDSAVYLCASSPGQGNQPQHFGDGTRLSIL.

The chain links TRBV28 to TRBJ1-2; tentatively, D is TRBD1 (6 bases). The CDR3 totals 14 residues. The germline gives CDR1 MDHEN, CDR2 SYDVKM. V gave up 3 bases and J gave up 6 bases, with 14 bases separating them. The chain's CDR3 is CASSFRPQGHGYTF. In nucleotides, the CDR3 is TGTGCCAGCAGTTTCCGCCCTCAGGGGCATGGCTACACCTTC.

The chain carries TRBV28 and TRBJ1-5, with 9 bases fitting TRBD1. The germline CDR1 and CDR2 sequences are MDHEN and SYDVKM. Trimming cost V 10 bases and J 6 bases; bases outside gene matches: 10. This CDR3 has 14 residues. In DNA form, the CDR3 reads TGTGCCACAGGGGGGGACAGGGTCATTCAGCCCCAGCATTTT. It is translated as CATGGDRVIQPQHF.

In nucleotides, the CDR3 is TGTGCCAGCAGACGGACAGGCGTATATGGCTACACCTTC. Its translation is CASRRTGVYGYTF. The chain combines TRBV12-3 or TRBV12-4 with TRBJ1-2; TRBD1 aligns across 7 bases. Unmatched junction bases numbered 6, after V lost 6 bases and J lost 5 bases. The CDR3 is made up of 13 amino acids.

V is TRBV5-6 and J is TRBJ2-1; TRBD1 might be the D (5 bases). Germline CDR1 is SGHDT and CDR2 is YYEEEE. The CDR3 covers 14 residues. V was clipped by 0 bases and J by 6 bases, with 10 bases between them. DNA of the CDR3: TGTGCCAGCAGCTTGGACAGGACCTTCAATGAGCAGTTCTTC. This encodes CASSLDRTFNEQFF.

This sequence joins TRBV9 and TRBJ2-1; D is undetermined. The germline V gene encodes CDR1 SGDLS and CDR2 YYNGEE. CDR3 length: 15 residues. The ends were cut back, 4 bases at V and 0 bases at J, with 11 bases in the middle. CDR3 nucleotides: TGTGCCAGCAGCCCGGTTGCTAGCTCCTACAATGAGCAGTTCTTC. It yields the protein CASSPVASSYNEQFF.

The rearrangement uses TRBV3-1 (or the pseudogene TRBV3-2) and TRBJ1-1, with D uncertain. The CDR3 totals 15 residues. V dropped 1 base and J dropped 3 bases, with 12 bases sitting between them. The germline V gene has CDR1 LGHDT and CDR2 YNNKEL (reference sequence). The CDR3 sequence is CASSQGGSLYTEAFF. The CDR3 bases are TGTGCCAGCAGCCAAGGAGGCAGCCTGTACACTGAAGCTTTCTTT.

The V call is TRBV4-3, the J call TRBJ1-3; TRBD1 aligns across 7 bases. J gave up 2 bases and V 3 bases, and 7 bases lay outside the gene matches. The germline CDR1 and CDR2 sequences are LGHNA and YSLEER. This CDR3 is 16 amino acids long. The CDR3 nucleotides read TGCGCCAGCAGCCACCACAGGGGAAGGACTGGAAACACCATATATTTT. Translated: CASSHHRGRTGNTIYF.

The V call is TRBV7-2, the J call TRBJ2-3; 7 nucleotides line up with TRBD2. The CDR3 is 15 residues long. V trimming: 1 base; J trimming: 5 bases; junction bases outside the gene matches: 6. CDR1 SGHTA and CDR2 FQGNSA come from the germline V gene. CDR3 sequence: CASSLGGLELDTQYF. CDR3 in DNA: TGTGCCAGCAGCTTAGGAGGACTAGAGTTAGATACGCAGTATTTT.

In nucleotides, the CDR3 is TGTGCCAGCAGCCAAGATTACAGGAGCACAGATACGCAGTATTTT. It codes for CASSQDYRSTDTQYF. The chain links TRBV4-2 to TRBJ2-3; weak D call: TRBD1 (5 bases). The CDR3 is made up of 15 amino acids. Trimming removed 0 bases from V and 0 bases from J, with 7 bases in between. CDR1 LGHNA and CDR2 YNFKEQ come from the germline V gene.

The J gene is TRBJ2-3, the V gene TRBV11-3; D might be TRBD2 (5 bases). V was cut by 4 bases and J by 1 base, with 15 bases left in between. This CDR3 is built from 16 residues. In germline, CDR1 is SGHNT, CDR2 YENEEA. Written as DNA, the CDR3 is TGTGCCAGCAGCTCCCGGAGCGGCAGAGGCACAGATACGCAGTATTTT. Protein: CASSSRSGRGTDTQYF.

The J gene is TRBJ2-7, the V gene TRBV29-1; no firm D call. Trimming stripped 6 bases from V and 3 bases from J, with 18 bases between. CDR3 length: 14 residues. CDR1 is SQVTM, CDR2 ANQGSEA, per germline. CDR3 amino acids: CSVRDTATYYEQYF. CDR3 coding DNA: TGCAGCGTCCGCGATACCGCGACTTACTACGAGCAGTACTTC.

The chain is built from TRBV3-1 (or the pseudogene TRBV3-2) and TRBJ1-1, with a possible D match to TRBD1 (6 bases). The germline V gene encodes CDR1 LGHDT and CDR2 YNNKEL (reference sequence). The V and J ends lost 2 bases and 0 bases respectively, with 13 bases between them. The CDR3 length is 16 residues. In nucleotides, the CDR3 is TGTGCCAGCAGCCAAATAACCGGGACAATGAACACTGAAGCTTTCTTT. Protein: CASSQITGTMNTEAFF.

This chain connects TRBV6-2 or TRBV6-3 to TRBJ2-1, with 10 bases lining up with TRBD2. The CDR3 is 15 residues long. CDR1 MNHEY and CDR2 SVGEGT come from the germline V gene. V was clipped by 2 bases and J by 5 bases; unmatched bases: 3. CDR3 residues: CASSYGLAVNNEQFF. The CDR3 DNA reads TGTGCCAGCAGTTACGGACTAGCGGTTAACAATGAGCAGTTCTTC.

This clone has more than one count but fewer than ten. The rearrangement links TRBV28 to TRBJ2-3; maybe TRBD1 (6 bases). The V and J ends lost 6 bases and 0 bases respectively, with 19 bases between them. Germline V gene data show CDR1 as MDHEN and CDR2 as SYDVKM. There are 17 residues in the CDR3. The CDR3 nucleotides read TGTGCCAGCAGCAACCCGGGGACAAGGGTTAGCACAGATACGCAGTATTTT. Amino acid sequence: CASSNPGTRVSTDTQYF.

The chain recombines TRBV2 with TRBJ2-7; possibly TRBD1 for D (5 bases). V was cut by 5 bases and J by 4 bases, with 9 bases left in between. Germline CDR1 reads SNHLY; CDR2 reads FYNNEI. The CDR3 length is 12 residues. The CDR3 loop reads CASSYQGYEQYF. The DNA of the CDR3 is TGTGCCAGCAGTTATCAGGGTTACGAGCAGTACTTC.

The rearrangement joins TRBV5-5 to TRBJ1-4; TRBD1 might be the D (6 bases). V lost 4 bases and J 8 bases, leaving 9 bases between the germline ends. The germline V gene encodes CDR1 SGHKS and CDR2 YYEKEE (reference sequence). There are 12 residues in the CDR3. The CDR3 sequence: CASSLTGEKLFF. CDR3 in DNA: TGTGCCAGCAGCCTAACAGGGGAAAAACTGTTTTTT. Combining the CDR3 with reference TRBV5-5 and TRBJ1-4 gives the whole variable domain DAGVTQSPTHLIKTRGQQVTLRCSPISGHKSVSWYQQVLGQGPQFIFQYYEKEERGRGNFPDRFSARQFPNYSSELNVNALLLGDSALYLCASSLTGEKLFFGSGTQLSVL.